A selection of T cell receptor beta chains follows, all from one sample in a study of OX40 agonist ivuxolimab in advanced cancers. Using immunoSEQ multiplex PCR, the repertoire was profiled, and TCRdb retains in-frame clones only, with some absent. The sample consists of some 20,000 clones, 84% of them appearing once. The sample in question was CD4+ or CD8+ T cells sorted from blood, obtained in a trial of the OX40 agonist ivuxolimab. All receptors derive from an adult with an advanced solid tumor such as melanoma, head and neck, liver or kidney cancer. Each CDR3 is given without its conserved first and last residue.

v_call cdr3_aa
TRBV4-3 ASSQDTRATYEQY
TRBV9 ASSVEGTGSEAF
TRBV5-1 ASSLSAVDYT
TRBV5-1 ASSLEIGAYGYT
TRBV2 ASNSRTAQDTIY
TRBV12-5 ASGLVTLSGANVLT
TRBV2 ASSGQVLSSYEQY
TRBV7-9 ASSSEMGARGYT
TRBV7-9 ASSTTSGKETQY
TRBV19 ASSIRDTTNEKLF
TRBV7-9 ASSLLLDSSETEAF
TRBV4-3 ASSQGLGRANVLT
TRBV6-5 ASSEIQGEETQY
TRBV7-2 ASSFRGHGSTDTQY
TRBV6-5 ASSPSWGGNTEAF
TRBV6-5 ASKPLSSSYNEQF
TRBV28 ASSLRNGYEQY
TRBV11-2 ASSSTHDRVGRYEQY
TRBV7-2 ASSLGRLAGSFGETQY
TRBV4-1 ASSPTAGPQETQY
TRBV9 ASTQGNTGELF
TRBV5-1 ASKSFEGQGAKKLF
TRBV7-9 ASSFIGIEQY
TRBV7-6 ASQQGWSTAQETQY
TRBV9 ASFGQDREGTNYGYT
TRBV29-1 SVAGTGFEQY
TRBV19 ASSYPEGNEKLF
TRBV5-1 ASSLKGIGGYEQY
TRBV30 AWSRGRDYGYT
TRBV19 ASIGTSHNEQF
TRBV15 ATSRDQGTAAYGYT
TRBV6-5 ASSYSEGNTEAF
TRBV7-2 ASSAGIYGYT
TRBV7-9 ASSPAAGRKQETQY
TRBV12-2 ASRPPNRGITRYEQY
TRBV2 ASMPSGGEYTGELF
TRBV29-1 SGLQTNEQF
TRBV4-2 ASSQEGEGLALQETQY
TRBV19 ASVGQGNEQY
TRBV10-1 ASSESFGNNEQF
TRBV4-3 ASSQVIPAEGKLF
TRBV7-9 ASSLAPGVRTEAF
TRBV9 ASSVGTVGSPLH
TRBV13 ASSRERWNEQF
TRBV7-9 ASSLPRDRDTQY